The rows below give T cell receptor beta chains drawn from one sample of a study of blood T cells in healthy people across ages. Each CDR3 protein is one row after TCRdb ran MiXCR on the 5' RACE reads. The data contain more than 500,000 distinct CDR3 sequences, 27% of them seen just once; the ten biggest clones take up roughly 20%. Material: blood. The source is a woman in her 70s in good health. CDR3s include the opening cysteine and the closing phenylalanine or tryptophan. Fields, in order: D gene, V gene, J gene, clone size, CDR3 protein, CDR3 DNA. A D gene is named only where the DNA matches it firmly. Clone size is stated in some rows and not others, as once, few, many or a class when expanded.

-	TRBV7-9	TRBJ2-3	-	CASSLAISTDTQYF	TGTGCCAGCAGCTTAGCCATTAGCACAGATACGCAGTATTTT
-	TRBV20-1	TRBJ2-3	few	CSAKGVATDTQYF	TGCAGTGCTAAGGGGGTAGCCACAGATACGCAGTATTTT
-	TRBV5-1	TRBJ1-2	-	CASSLSGETYGYTF	TGCGCCAGCAGCTTGTCAGGGGAGACCTATGGCTACACCTTC
-	TRBV12-3/TRBV12-4	TRBJ2-5	-	CASSRGAGRGETQYF	TGTGCCAGCAGTCGAGGGGCTGGGCGGGGAGAGACCCAGTACTTC
-	TRBV20-1	TRBJ2-3	-	CSAWGDSPSTDTQYF	TGCAGTGCTTGGGGGGACTCCCCTAGCACAGATACGCAGTATTTT
TRBD1	TRBV5-1	TRBJ1-2	-	CASSLQSTGSNGYTF	TGCGCCAGCAGCCTCCAATCGACAGGGTCAAATGGCTACACCTTC
TRBD1	TRBV5-1	TRBJ2-1	many	CASSPGQGSSEQFF	TGCGCCAGCAGCCCGGGACAGGGGTCTTCTGAGCAGTTCTTC
-	TRBV29-1	TRBJ2-1	few	CSVRNSDEQFF	TGCAGCGTTAGGAACAGCGATGAGCAGTTCTTC
-	TRBV4-2	TRBJ2-2	-	CASSQDRIAVNTGELFF	TGTGCCAGCAGCCAAGATAGGATAGCGGTCAACACCGGGGAGCTGTTTTTT
-	TRBV3-1	TRBJ1-3	few	CASSQGRSGIYF	TGTGCCAGCAGCCAAGGACGGTCAGGCATATATTTT
-	TRBV10-3	TRBJ1-2	few	CAISVDLNYGYTF	TGTGCCATCAGTGTAGACCTTAACTATGGCTACACCTTC
-	TRBV6-5	TRBJ2-3	-	CASSSGGKTSTDTQYF	TGTGCCAGCAGTTCCGGGGGAAAAACTAGCACAGATACGCAGTATTTT
-	TRBV6-4	TRBJ2-5	-	CASSEGAGTETQYF	TGTGCCAGCAGTGAGGGGGCAGGGACGGAGACCCAGTACTTC
-	TRBV7-3	TRBJ2-2	-	CASRRGPSTGELFF	TGTGCCAGCCGGAGGGGTCCTAGCACCGGGGAGCTGTTTTTT
TRBD2	TRBV7-9	TRBJ2-3	few	CASSSGLAGPTDTQYF	TGTGCCAGCAGCTCGGGACTAGCGGGGCCCACAGATACGCAGTATTTT
-	TRBV6-2/TRBV6-3	TRBJ2-5	-	CASSYGGGTTGTQYF	TGTGCCAGCAGTTACGGAGGGGGGACTACCGGTACCCAGTACTTC
-	TRBV4-3	TRBJ2-3	-	CASSQVALLIGTTDTQYF	TGCGCCAGCAGCCAAGTTGCCTTATTGATCGGTACCACAGATACGCAGTATTTT
TRBD1	TRBV5-1	TRBJ1-1	-	CASSFGTGKKNTEAFF	TGCGCCAGCAGTTTCGGGACAGGGAAGAAGAACACTGAAGCTTTCTTT
-	TRBV6-2/TRBV6-3	TRBJ2-5	few	CASSLGRVKETQYF	TGTGCCAGCAGTTTGGGACGCGTGAAGGAGACCCAGTACTTC
-	TRBV12-3/TRBV12-4	TRBJ2-7	-	CASSPQIATVSEQYF	TGTGCCAGCAGTCCACAAATAGCGACAGTCAGCGAGCAGTACTTC
-	TRBV10-3	TRBJ2-3	-	CAISENSRGTDTQYF	TGTGCCATCAGTGAGAATTCGCGTGGGACAGATACGCAGTATTTT
-	TRBV7-9	TRBJ1-2	many	CASSLWVVTDYGYTF	TGTGCCAGCAGCCTATGGGTTGTGACAGACTATGGCTACACCTTC
-	TRBV7-2	TRBJ1-2	few	CASSEDRLANYGYTF	TGTGCCAGCAGCGAGGACAGACTAGCTAACTATGGCTACACCTTC
TRBD1	TRBV14	TRBJ2-1	-	CASSPRGLLWTGTFF	TGTGCCAGCAGCCCGAGGGGATTACTCTGGACAGGGACGTTCTTC
-	TRBV12-3/TRBV12-4	TRBJ1-2	few	CASSLLVNYGYTF	TGTGCCAGCAGTTTGCTGGTTAACTATGGCTACACCTTC
-	TRBV29-1	TRBJ2-7	-	CSGQVGSYEQYF	TGCAGCGGACAAGTGGGATCCTACGAGCAGTACTTC
-	TRBV29-1	TRBJ2-5	few	CSVHIEGRQETQYF	TGCAGCGTACACATTGAGGGCAGGCAAGAGACCCAGTACTTC
-	TRBV5-1	TRBJ2-3	few	CASSLVQPSTDTQYF	TGCGCCAGCAGCTTGGTTCAGCCGTCTACAGATACGCAGTATTTT
TRBD2	TRBV6-2/TRBV6-3	TRBJ2-3	few	CASSYPGLAGGLPPTDTQYF	TGTGCCAGCAGTTACCCAGGACTAGCGGGGGGGCTTCCCCCTACAGATACGCAGTATTTT
-	TRBV12-5	TRBJ2-2	many	CASGMNTGELFF	TGTGCTAGTGGTATGAACACCGGGGAGCTGTTTTTT
-	TRBV15	TRBJ1-1	few	CATSRDWEAEAFF	TGTGCCACCAGCAGAGATTGGGAGGCTGAAGCTTTCTTT
TRBD1	TRBV5-1	TRBJ1-2	-	CASSLDGTGGASLHGYTF	TGCGCCAGCAGCTTGGACGGGACAGGGGGCGCAAGTCTCCATGGCTACACCTTC
TRBD1	TRBV6-5	TRBJ1-1	few	CASSHRGIEAFF	TGTGCCAGCAGTCACAGGGGGATTGAAGCTTTCTTT
TRBD1	TRBV20-1	TRBJ2-5	-	CSAWDRGETQYF	TGCAGTGCTTGGGACAGGGGGGAGACCCAGTACTTC
-	TRBV18	TRBJ2-7	once	CASSPPGLAYEQYF	TGTGCCAGCTCACCACCAGGTTTGGCCTACGAGCAGTACTTC
TRBD2	TRBV20-1	TRBJ2-2	-	CSGAGLAGNTGELFF	TGCAGTGGGGCGGGACTAGCGGGCAACACCGGGGAGCTGTTTTTT
-	TRBV4-1	TRBJ1-1	-	CASSQARTVNTEAFF	TGCGCCAGCAGCCAAGCCAGGACAGTGAACACTGAAGCTTTCTTT
-	TRBV7-7	TRBJ2-7	-	CASSPCAECEQYF	TGTGCCAGCAGCCCATGCGCCGAGTGCGAGCAGTACTTC
-	TRBV7-9	TRBJ2-5	few	CASSPEVGAGETQYF	TGTGCCAGCAGCCCAGAGGTTGGGGCGGGTGAGACCCAGTACTTC
-	TRBV10-3	TRBJ1-4	-	CAISESMGQANEKLFF	TGTGCCATCAGTGAGTCAATGGGACAAGCTAATGAAAAACTGTTTTTT
-	TRBV5-1	TRBJ2-1	-	CASSQSPYNEQFF	TGCGCCAGCAGCCAAAGCCCCTACAATGAGCAGTTCTTC
-	TRBV5-5	TRBJ2-2	-	CASSLGPSTGELFF	TGTGCCAGCAGCTTGGGACCGTCCACCGGGGAGCTGTTTTTT
-	TRBV5-5	TRBJ1-2	-	CASSLASPAYGYTF	TGTGCCAGCAGCTTGGCTAGCCCGGCCTATGGCTACACCTTC
TRBD1	TRBV4-3	TRBJ2-7	few	CASSQSDRAGYEQYF	TGCGCCAGCAGCCAATCCGACAGGGCCGGCTACGAGCAGTACTTC
TRBD2	TRBV2	TRBJ2-1	-	CASKILAGGPSEQFF	TGTGCCAGCAAGATACTAGCGGGGGGTCCCAGCGAGCAGTTCTTC
-	TRBV6-5	TRBJ1-4	-	CASSYLGAGTNEKLFF	TGTGCCAGCAGTTACTTGGGTGCGGGAACTAATGAAAAACTGTTTTTT
-	TRBV7-9	TRBJ2-1	-	CASSESRDGEQFF	TGTGCCAGCAGCGAGAGCAGGGACGGTGAGCAGTTCTTC
TRBD1	TRBV27	TRBJ1-5	-	CASSSGTGANQPQHF	TGTGCCAGCAGCTCCGGGACAGGGGCTAATCAGCCCCAGCATTTT
-	TRBV3-1	TRBJ2-1	few	CASSEGDEQFF	TGTGCCAGCAGCGAAGGCGATGAGCAGTTCTTC
TRBD2	TRBV5-1	TRBJ2-7	few	CASSSGLAVVNEQYF	TGCGCCAGCAGCTCGGGACTAGCCGTCGTGAACGAGCAGTACTTC
-	TRBV4-2	TRBJ1-2	-	CASSQDITEIYGYTF	TGTGCCAGCAGCCAAGATATAACGGAGATCTATGGCTACACCTTC
-	TRBV2	TRBJ2-5	-	CASSEELQETQYF	TGTGCCAGCAGTGAGGAGTTACAAGAGACCCAGTACTTC
-	TRBV14	TRBJ2-1	few	CASSQVRGNEQFF	TGTGCCAGCAGCCAAGTAAGGGGCAATGAGCAGTTCTTC
-	TRBV11-3	TRBJ2-1	-	CASSPSRDKSFYEQFF	TGTGCCAGCAGCCCCAGCCGGGACAAAAGTTTTTATGAGCAGTTCTTC
TRBD2	TRBV7-2	TRBJ2-3	-	CASSLARGVSTGTQYF	TGTGCCAGCAGCTTAGCCCGGGGGGTTAGCACAGGTACGCAGTATTTT
-	TRBV19	TRBJ2-1	-	CASNQAKGPDNEQFF	TGTGCCAGTAACCAGGCCAAGGGGCCGGACAATGAGCAGTTCTTC
TRBD1	TRBV2	TRBJ2-3	-	CASKILPGQATDTQYF	TGTGCCAGCAAGATATTACCGGGACAGGCCACAGATACGCAGTATTTT
-	TRBV4-3	TRBJ2-7	-	CASSQSGGQTYEQYF	TGCGCCAGCAGCCAGTCCGGGGGACAGACTTACGAGCAGTACTTC
TRBD2	TRBV4-3	TRBJ2-1	few	CASSQDGGGANEQFF	TGCGCCAGCAGCCAAGATGGCGGGGGGGCGAATGAGCAGTTCTTC
-	TRBV7-6	TRBJ2-1	-	CASSLPYEQQFF	TGTGCCAGCAGCTTACCATACGAGCAGCAGTTCTTC